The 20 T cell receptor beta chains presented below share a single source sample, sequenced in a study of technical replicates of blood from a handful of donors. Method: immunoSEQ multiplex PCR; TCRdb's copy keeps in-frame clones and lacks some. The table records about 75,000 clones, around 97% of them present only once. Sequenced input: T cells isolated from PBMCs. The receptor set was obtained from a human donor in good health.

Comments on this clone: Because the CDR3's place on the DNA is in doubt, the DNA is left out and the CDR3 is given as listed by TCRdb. The CDR3 sequence: CASSKVGLGAAQGAGELFF. The chain joins TRBV21-1 to TRBJ2-2; no check of the table's D call, TRBD1, against the DNA was made. TRBV21-1 is annotated as a pseudogene. The CDR3 length equals 19 residues, ends included.

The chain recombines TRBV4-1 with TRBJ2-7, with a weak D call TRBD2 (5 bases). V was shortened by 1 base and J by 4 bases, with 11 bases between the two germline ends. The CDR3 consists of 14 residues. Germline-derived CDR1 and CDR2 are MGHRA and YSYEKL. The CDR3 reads CASSQGESRYEQYF. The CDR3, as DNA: TGCGCCAGCAGCCAAGGGGAGAGTCGTTACGAGCAGTACTTC.

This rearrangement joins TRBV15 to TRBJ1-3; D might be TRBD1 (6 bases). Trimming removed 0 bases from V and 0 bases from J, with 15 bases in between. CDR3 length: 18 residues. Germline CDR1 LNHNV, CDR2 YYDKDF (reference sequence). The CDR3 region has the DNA TGTGCCACCAGCAGAGAAATTCGAACAGGGAACTCTGGAAACACCATATATTTT. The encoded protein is CATSREIRTGNSGNTIYF.

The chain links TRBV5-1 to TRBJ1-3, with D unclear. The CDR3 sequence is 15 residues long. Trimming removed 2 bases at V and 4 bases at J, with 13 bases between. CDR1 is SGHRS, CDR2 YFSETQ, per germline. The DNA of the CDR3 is TGCGCCAGCAGCTTCGCATCGGGAATCGGAAACACCATATATTTT. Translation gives CASSFASGIGNTIYF.

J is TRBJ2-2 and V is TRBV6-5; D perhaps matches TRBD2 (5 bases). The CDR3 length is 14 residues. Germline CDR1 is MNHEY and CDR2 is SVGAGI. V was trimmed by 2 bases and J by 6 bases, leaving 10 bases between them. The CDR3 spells CASSYRGLAGELFF. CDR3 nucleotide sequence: TGTGCCAGCAGTTACCGAGGGCTGGCCGGGGAGCTGTTTTTT.

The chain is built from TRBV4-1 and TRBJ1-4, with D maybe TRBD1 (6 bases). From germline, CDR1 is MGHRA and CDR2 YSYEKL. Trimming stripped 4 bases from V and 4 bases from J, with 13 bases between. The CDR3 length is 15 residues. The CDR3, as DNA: TGCGCCAGCAGCCGACAGGCATCCCTTAATGAAAAACTGTTTTTT. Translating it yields CASSRQASLNEKLFF.

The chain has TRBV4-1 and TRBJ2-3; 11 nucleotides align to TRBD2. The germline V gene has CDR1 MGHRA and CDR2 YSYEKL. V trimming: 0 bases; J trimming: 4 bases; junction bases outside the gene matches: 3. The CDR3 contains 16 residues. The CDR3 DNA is TGCGCCAGCAGCCAAGATAAACTAGCGGGAGCAGATACGCAGTATTTT. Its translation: CASSQDKLAGADTQYF.

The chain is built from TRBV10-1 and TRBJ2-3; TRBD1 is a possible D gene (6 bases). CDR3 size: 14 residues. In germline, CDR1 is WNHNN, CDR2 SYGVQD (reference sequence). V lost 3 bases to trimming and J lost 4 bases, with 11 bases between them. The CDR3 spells CASSETGRADTQYF. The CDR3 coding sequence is TGCGCCAGCAGTGAAACAGGGAGAGCAGATACGCAGTATTTT.

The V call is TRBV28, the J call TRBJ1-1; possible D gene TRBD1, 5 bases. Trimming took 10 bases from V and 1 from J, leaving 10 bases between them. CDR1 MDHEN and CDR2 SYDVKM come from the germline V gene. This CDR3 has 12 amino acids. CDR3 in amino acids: CAIQDRNTEAFF. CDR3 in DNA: TGTGCCATCCAAGACAGGAACACTGAAGCTTTCTTT.

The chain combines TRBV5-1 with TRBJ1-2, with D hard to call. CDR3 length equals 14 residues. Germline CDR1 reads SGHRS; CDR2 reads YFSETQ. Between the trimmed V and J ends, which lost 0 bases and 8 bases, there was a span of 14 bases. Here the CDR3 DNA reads TGCGCCAGCAGCTTGGCTTGGGCGGAGGACGGCTACACCTTC. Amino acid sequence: CASSLAWAEDGYTF.

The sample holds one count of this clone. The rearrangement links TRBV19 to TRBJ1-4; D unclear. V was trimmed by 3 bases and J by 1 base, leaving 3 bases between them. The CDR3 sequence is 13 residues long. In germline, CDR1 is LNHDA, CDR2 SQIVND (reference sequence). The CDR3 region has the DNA TGTGCCAGTAGTATTCAAACTAATGAAAAACTGTTTTTT. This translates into CASSIQTNEKLFF.

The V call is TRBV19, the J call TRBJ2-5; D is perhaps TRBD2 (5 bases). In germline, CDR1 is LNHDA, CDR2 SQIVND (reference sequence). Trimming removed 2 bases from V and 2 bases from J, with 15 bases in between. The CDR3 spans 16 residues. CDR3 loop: CASSIIGKPLQETQYF. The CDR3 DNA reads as TGTGCCAGTAGTATAATCGGGAAACCGCTACAAGAGACCCAGTACTTC.

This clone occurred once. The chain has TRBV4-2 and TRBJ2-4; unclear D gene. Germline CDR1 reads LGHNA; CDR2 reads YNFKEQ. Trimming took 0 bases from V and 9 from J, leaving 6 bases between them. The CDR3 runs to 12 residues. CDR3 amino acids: CASSQEGAIQYF. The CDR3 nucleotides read TGTGCCAGCAGCCAAGAGGGCGCCATTCAGTACTTC.

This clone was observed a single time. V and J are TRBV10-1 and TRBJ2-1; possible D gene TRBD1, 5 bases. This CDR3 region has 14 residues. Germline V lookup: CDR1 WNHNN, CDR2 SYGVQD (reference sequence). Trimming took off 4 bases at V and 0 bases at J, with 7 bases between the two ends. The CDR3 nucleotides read TGCGCCAGCAGTGGTGGGGCCTCCTACAATGAGCAGTTCTTC. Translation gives CASSGGASYNEQFF.

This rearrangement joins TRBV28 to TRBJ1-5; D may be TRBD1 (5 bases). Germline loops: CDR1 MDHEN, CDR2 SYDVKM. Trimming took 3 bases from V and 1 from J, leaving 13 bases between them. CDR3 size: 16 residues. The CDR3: CASSFRQGRSNQPQHF. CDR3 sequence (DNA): TGTGCCAGCAGTTTTCGGCAGGGCAGGAGCAATCAGCCCCAGCATTTT.

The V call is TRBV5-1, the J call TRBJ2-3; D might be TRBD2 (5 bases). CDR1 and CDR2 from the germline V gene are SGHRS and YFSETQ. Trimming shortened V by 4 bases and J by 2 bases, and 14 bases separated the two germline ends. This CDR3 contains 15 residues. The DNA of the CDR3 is TGCGCCAGCAGCAAAGTCGAGGGAGCCACAGATACGCAGTATTTT. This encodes CASSKVEGATDTQYF.

As DNA, the CDR3 is TGTGCCAGCAGCCAAGATTGGTCTAGCGGTAACAATGAGCAGTTCTTC. As protein: CASSQDWSSGNNEQFF. The chain carries TRBV14 and TRBJ2-1; 7 nucleotides match TRBD2. Germline values: CDR1 SGHDN, CDR2 FVKESK. This CDR3 has 16 residues. The V segment lost 0 bases and the J segment 5 bases; nucleotides outside the gene matches: 7.

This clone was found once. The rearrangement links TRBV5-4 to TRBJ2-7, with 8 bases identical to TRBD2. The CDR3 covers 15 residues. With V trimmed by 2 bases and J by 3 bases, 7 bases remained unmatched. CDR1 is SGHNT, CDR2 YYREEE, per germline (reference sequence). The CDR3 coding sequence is TGTGCCAGCAGCTTATCGGCGGGAGGAAACTACGAGCAGTACTTC. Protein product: CASSLSAGGNYEQYF.

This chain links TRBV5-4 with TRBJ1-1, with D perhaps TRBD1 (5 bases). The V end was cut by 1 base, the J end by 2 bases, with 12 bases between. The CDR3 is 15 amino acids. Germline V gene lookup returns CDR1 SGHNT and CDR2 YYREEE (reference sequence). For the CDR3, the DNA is TGTGCCAGCAGCTTGTTTCAGGGCGGAAACACTGAAGCTTTCTTT. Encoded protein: CASSLFQGGNTEAFF.

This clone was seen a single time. Here the CDR3 DNA reads TGTGCCAGCAGTCCCCGCTATGGCTACACCTTC. It is translated as CASSPRYGYTF. This chain connects TRBV6-1 to TRBJ1-2; D uncertain. V dropped 5 bases and J dropped 4 bases, with 5 bases sitting between them. CDR3 length: 11 residues. The germline gives CDR1 MNHNS, CDR2 SASEGT.